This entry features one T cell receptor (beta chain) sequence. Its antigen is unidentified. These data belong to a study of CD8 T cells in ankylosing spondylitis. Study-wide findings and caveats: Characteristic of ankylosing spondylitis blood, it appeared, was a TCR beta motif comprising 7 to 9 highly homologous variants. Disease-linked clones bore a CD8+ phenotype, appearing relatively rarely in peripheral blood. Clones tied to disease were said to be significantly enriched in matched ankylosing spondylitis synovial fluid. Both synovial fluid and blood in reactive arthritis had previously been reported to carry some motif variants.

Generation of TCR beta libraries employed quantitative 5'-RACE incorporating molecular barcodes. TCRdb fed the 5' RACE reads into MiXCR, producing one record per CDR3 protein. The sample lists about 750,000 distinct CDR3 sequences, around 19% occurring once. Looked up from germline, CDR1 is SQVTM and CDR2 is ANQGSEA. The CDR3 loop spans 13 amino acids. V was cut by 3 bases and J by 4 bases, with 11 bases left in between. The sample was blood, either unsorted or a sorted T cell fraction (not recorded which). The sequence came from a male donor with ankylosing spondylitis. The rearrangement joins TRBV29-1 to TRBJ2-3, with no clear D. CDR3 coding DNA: TGCAGCGTTGAGTGGGCCGAAGCAGATACGCAGTATTTT. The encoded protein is CSVEWAEADTQYF.